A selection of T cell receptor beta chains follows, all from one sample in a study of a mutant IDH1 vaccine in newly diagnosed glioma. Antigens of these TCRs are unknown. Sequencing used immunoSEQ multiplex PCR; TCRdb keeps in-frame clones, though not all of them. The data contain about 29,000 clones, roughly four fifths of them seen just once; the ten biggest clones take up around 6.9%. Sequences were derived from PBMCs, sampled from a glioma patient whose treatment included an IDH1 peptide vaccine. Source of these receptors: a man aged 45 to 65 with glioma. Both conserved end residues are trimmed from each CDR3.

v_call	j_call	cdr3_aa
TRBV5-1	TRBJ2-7	ASSLPGQGTHNEQY
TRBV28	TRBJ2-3	ASRPRGTSVADTQY
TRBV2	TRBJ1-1	ARSGALRDTEAF
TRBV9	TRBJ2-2	ASSLTGSNTGELF
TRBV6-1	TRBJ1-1	ASETGRVNTEAF
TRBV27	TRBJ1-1	ASSFAGGNTEAF
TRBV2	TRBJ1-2	ASSEAERAGGYT
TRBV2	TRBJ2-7	ASTTGISSYEQY
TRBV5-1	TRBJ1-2	ASSPGSNQGYT
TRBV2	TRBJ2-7	ASSEAGTGAEQY
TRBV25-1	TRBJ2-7	ASSDRGHNYEQY
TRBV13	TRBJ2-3	ASSFRVTSTDTQY
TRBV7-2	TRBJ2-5	ASSLFPRGRVGETQY
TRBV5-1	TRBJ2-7	ASSSLAGGPDEQY
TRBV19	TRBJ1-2	ASSPFRGGYGYT
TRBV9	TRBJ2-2	ASSRGLAGGNTGELF
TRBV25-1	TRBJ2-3	ASSVRGGSTDTQY
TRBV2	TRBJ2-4	ASRTSGRSAKNIQY
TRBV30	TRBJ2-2	AWTPSGAGELF
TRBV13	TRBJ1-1	ASSSRVTANTEAF
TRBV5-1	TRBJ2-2	ASSPDGYNTGELF
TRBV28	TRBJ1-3	ASCRSVGGNTIY
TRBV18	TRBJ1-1	ASSPRPYTEAF
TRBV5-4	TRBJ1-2	ASSWGYGYT
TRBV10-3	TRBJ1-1	AISDLAGNTEAF
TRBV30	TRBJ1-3	AGTQGSGNTIY
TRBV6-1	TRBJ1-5	ASMGESNQPQH
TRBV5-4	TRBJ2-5	ASSLPPSGNQETQY
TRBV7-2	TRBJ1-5	ASSFTGASNQPQH
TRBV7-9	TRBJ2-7	ASSLKRGPYEQY
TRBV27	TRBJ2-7	ASSFIGRGEQY
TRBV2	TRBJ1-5	ASSERDRNIYSNQPQH
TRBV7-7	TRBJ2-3	ASSPGLAGVRADTQY
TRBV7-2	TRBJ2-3	ASGVAGFTDTQY
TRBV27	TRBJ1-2	ASSLAPGTGYT
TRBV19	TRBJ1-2	ASSFRDRYGYT
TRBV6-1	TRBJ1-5	ASSGGLQDIVSNQPQH
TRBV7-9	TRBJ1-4	ASSLVNQGLVKLF
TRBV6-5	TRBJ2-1	ASSSPRGGSYNEQF
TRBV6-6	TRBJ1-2	ASATGGADYGYT
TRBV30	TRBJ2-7	AWSVSSYEQY
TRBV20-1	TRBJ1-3	SRRSGNTIY
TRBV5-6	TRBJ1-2	ASSLGTVFNSYT
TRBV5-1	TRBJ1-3	ASSLDGGGYRNTIY
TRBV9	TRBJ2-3	ASTEALALLRDTQY
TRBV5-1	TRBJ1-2	ASSSPGELYGYT
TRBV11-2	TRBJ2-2	ASSPSGGPSTGELF
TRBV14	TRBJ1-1	ASRQVGQGSSEAF